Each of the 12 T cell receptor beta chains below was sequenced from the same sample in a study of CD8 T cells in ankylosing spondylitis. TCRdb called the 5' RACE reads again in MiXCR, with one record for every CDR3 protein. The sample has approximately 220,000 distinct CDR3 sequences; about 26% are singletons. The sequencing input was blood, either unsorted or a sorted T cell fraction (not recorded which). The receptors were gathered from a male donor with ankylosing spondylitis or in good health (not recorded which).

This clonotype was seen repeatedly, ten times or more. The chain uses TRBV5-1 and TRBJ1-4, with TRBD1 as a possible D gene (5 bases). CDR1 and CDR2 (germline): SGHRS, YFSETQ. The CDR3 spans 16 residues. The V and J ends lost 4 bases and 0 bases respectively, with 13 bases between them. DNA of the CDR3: TGCGCCAGCAGCAAGGGACGGGGGACAACTAATGAAAAACTGTTTTTT. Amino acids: CASSKGRGTTNEKLFF.

CDR3 sequence reads: CSAPAAGNSGGTDTQYF. As DNA, the CDR3 is TGCAGTGCTCCCGCGGCGGGAAATAGCGGAGGCACAGATACGCAGTATTTT. The chain employs TRBV20-1 and TRBJ2-3, with D possibly matching TRBD2 (6 bases). The ends were cut back, 5 bases at V and 1 base at J, with 22 bases in the middle. Germline V gene sequence: CDR1 DFQATT, CDR2 SNEGSKA (reference sequence). This CDR3 comprises 17 residues.

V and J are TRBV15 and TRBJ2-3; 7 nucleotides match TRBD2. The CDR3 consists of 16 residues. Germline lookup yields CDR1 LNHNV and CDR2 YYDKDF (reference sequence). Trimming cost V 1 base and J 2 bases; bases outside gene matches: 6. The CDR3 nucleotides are TGTGCCACCAGCAGAGGAGCTAGCGGAACCACAGATACGCAGTATTTT. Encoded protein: CATSRGASGTTDTQYF.

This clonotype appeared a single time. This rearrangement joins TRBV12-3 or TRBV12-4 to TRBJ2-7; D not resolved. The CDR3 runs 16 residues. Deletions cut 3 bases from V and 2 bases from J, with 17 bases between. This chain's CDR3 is CASSFALGSHPYEQYF. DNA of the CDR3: TGTGCCAGCAGTTTCGCTCTTGGCAGCCACCCCTACGAGCAGTACTTC.

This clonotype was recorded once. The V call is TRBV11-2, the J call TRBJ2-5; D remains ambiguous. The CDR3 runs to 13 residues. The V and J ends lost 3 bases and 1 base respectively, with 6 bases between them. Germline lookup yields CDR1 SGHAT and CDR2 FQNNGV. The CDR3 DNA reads TGTGCCAGCAGCTTCCGAAGCCAAGAGACCCAGTACTTC. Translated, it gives CASSFRSQETQYF.

The DNA for the CDR3 is TGCAGTGCCAACCCCGGGACCACCAACAATGAGCAGTTCTTC. Translation: CSANPGTTNNEQFF. The rearrangement joins TRBV20-1 to TRBJ2-1; D is perhaps TRBD1 or TRBD2 (5 bases each). Trimming took 6 bases from V and 5 from J, leaving 17 bases between them. The germline CDR1 and CDR2 sequences are DFQATT and SNEGSKA (reference sequence). The CDR3 covers 14 residues.

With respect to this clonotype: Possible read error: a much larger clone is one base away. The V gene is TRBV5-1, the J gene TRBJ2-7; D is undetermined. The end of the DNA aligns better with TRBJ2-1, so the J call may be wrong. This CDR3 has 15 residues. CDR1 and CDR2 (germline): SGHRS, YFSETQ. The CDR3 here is CASSLFSESSYEQFF. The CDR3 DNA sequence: TGCGCCAGCAGCTTGTTCAGCGAGAGCTCCTACGAGCAGTTCTTC.

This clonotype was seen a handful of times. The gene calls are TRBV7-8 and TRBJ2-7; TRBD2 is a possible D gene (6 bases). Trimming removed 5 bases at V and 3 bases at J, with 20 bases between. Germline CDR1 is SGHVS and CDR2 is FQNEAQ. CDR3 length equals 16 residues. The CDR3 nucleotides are TGTGCCAGCAGCCACAGCCGGGCGGGAAGCCTCTACGAGCAGTACTTC. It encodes CASSHSRAGSLYEQYF.

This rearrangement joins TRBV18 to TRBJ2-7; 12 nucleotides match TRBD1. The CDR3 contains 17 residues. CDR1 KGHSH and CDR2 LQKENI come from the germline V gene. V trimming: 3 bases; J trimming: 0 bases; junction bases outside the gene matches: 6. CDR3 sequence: CASSPVGQGASSYEQYF. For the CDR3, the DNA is TGTGCCAGCTCACCCGTGGGACAGGGGGCGAGCTCCTACGAGCAGTACTTC.

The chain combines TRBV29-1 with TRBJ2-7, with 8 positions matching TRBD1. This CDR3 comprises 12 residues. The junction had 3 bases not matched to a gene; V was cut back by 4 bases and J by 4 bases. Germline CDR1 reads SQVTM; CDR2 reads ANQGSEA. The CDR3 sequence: CSVVQGDYEQYF. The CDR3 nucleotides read TGCAGCGTTGTACAGGGGGATTACGAGCAGTACTTC.

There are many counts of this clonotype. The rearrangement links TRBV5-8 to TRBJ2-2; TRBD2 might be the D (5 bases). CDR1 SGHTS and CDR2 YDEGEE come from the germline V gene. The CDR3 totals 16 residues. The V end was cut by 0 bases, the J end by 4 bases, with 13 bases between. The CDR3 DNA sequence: TGTGCCAGCAGCTTGGTTGGACTCACCCCCACCGGGGAGCTGTTTTTT. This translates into CASSLVGLTPTGELFF.

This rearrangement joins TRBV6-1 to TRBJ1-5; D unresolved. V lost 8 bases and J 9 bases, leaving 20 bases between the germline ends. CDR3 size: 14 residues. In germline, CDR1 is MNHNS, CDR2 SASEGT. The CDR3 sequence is CASGNSHRVGPQHF. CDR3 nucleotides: TGTGCCAGCGGGAACAGCCACCGGGTTGGGCCCCAGCATTTT.